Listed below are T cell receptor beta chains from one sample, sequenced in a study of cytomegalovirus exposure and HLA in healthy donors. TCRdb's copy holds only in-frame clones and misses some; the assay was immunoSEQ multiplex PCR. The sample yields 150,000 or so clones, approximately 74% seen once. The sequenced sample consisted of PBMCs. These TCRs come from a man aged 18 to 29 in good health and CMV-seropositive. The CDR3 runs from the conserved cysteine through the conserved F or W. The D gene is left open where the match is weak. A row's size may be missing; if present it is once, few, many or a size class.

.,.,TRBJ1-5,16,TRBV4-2,TGTGCCAGCAGCCAAGGCGGGCTTGGTGGCAATCAGCCCCAGCATTTT,CASSQGGLGGNQPQHF
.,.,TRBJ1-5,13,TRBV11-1,TGTGCCAGCAGCCGAACAATGAATCAGCCCCAGCATTTT,CASSRTMNQPQHF
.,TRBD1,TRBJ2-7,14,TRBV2,TGTGCCAGCAGTCCGGACAGGGTTACCTACGAGCAGTACTTC,CASSPDRVTYEQYF
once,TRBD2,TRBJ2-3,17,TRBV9,TGTGCCAGCAGCCACCACCGACTAGCGGGGCGCACAGATACGCAGTATTTT,CASSHHRLAGRTDTQYF
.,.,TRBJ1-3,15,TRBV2,TGTGCCAGCGCCCCCATTGACAGCTCTGGAAACACCATATATTTT,CASAPIDSSGNTIYF
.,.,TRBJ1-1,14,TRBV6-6,TGTGCCAGCAGTTACCGTACTGAGGGCACTGAAGCTTTCTTT,CASSYRTEGTEAFF
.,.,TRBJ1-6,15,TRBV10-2,TGCGCCAGCAGTGTTACCCGGGACAAGGATTCACCCCTCCACTTT,CASSVTRDKDSPLHF
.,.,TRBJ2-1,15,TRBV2,TGTGCCAGCACTCGACGGGCGGCCCTGGGGCATGAGCAGTTCTTC,CASTRRAALGHEQFF
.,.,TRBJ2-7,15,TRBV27,TGTGCCAGCAGCCGGGGGGCACTAGGGGCCTACGAGCAGTACTTC,CASSRGALGAYEQYF
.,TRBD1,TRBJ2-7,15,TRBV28,TGTGCCAGCAGTTCCCCGGGGACAGGGTCCTACGAGCAGTACTTC,CASSSPGTGSYEQYF
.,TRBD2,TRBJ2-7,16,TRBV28,TGTGCCAGCTTAAAAAGGGAGGCTAGCGGGAGCAGGGAGCAGTACTTC,CASLKREASGSREQYF
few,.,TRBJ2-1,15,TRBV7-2,TGTGCCAGCAGCTTACGAGGGATTAACTACAATGAGCAGTTCTTC,CASSLRGINYNEQFF
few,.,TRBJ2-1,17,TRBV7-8,TGTGCCAGCAGCCCCCCAGTAGGGAAGGGAGGCTACAATGAGCAGTTCTTC,CASSPPVGKGGYNEQFF
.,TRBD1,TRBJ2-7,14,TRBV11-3,TGTGCCAGCAGCCCGGGACAGAGCTCCTACGAGCAGTACTTC,CASSPGQSSYEQYF
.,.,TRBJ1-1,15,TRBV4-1,TGCGCCAGCAGCCAAGTGGGGGGAGGATGGACTGAAGCTTTCTTT,CASSQVGGGWTEAFF